This entry concerns a single T cell receptor (beta chain). Its target is unknown. This sample is drawn from a study of T cell responses to AZD1222 COVID-19 vaccine. Libraries were prepared by immunoSEQ multiplex PCR; TCRdb keeps only in-frame clonotypes and omits some of them. This table holds about 200,000 clones, approximately 92% found once. General observations from the study: Reports say nearly half of spike-specific TCRs go after unmutated variant regions. Baseline seropositivity occurred in only six or seven AZD1222 recipients. Compared with day 0, the breadth and depth of the Spike-specific TCR repertoire rose significantly after two doses of AZD1222. Donors, mostly white British, included more females; clonal diversity was possibly underestimated.

The J segment lost 0 bases and the V segment lost 7 bases, leaving 3 bases of the junction unmatched. CDR1 is SQVTM, CDR2 ANQGSEA, per germline. CDR3 length: 13 amino acids. This clonotype was obtained from an adult who received the MenACWY meningococcal vaccine as a control. Source: peripheral blood, taken 28 days after the second dose of the MenACWY control vaccine. V and J are TRBV29-1 and TRBJ2-5; TRBD2 aligns across 9 bases. The CDR3 coding sequence is TGCAGCGAATTAGCGGGGGACCAAGAGACCCAGTACTTC. It is translated as CSELAGDQETQYF.